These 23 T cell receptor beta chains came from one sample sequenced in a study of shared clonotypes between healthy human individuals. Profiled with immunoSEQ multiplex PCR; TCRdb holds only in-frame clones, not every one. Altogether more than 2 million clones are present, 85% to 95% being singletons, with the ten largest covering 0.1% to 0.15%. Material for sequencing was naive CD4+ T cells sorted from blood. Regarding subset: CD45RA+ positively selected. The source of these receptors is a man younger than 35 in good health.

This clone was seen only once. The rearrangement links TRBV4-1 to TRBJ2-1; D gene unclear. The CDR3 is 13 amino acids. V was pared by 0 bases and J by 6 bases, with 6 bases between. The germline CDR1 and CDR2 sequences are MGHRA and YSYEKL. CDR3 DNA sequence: TGCGCCAGCAGCCAAGATTTCAGCAATGAGCAGTTCTTC. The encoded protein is CASSQDFSNEQFF.

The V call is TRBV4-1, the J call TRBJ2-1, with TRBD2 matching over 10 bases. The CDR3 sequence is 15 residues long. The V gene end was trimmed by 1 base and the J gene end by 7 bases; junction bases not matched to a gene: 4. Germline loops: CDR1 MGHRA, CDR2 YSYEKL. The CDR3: CASSQVAGGMNEQFF. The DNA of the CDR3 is TGCGCCAGCAGCCAAGTAGCGGGGGGTATGAATGAGCAGTTCTTC.

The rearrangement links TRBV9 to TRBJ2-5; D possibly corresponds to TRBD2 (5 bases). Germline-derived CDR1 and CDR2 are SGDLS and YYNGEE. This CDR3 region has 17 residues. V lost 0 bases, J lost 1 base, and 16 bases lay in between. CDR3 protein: CASSVAPRGSPQETQYF. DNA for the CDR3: TGTGCCAGCAGCGTAGCCCCACGAGGGAGCCCCCAAGAGACCCAGTACTTC.

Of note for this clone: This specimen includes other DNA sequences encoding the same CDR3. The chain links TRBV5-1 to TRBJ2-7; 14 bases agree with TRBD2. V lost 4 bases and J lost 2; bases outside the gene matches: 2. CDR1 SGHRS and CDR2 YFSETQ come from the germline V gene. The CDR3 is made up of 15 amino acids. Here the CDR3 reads CASSPGLAGAYEQYF. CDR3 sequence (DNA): TGCGCCAGCAGCCCGGGACTAGCGGGGGCCTACGAGCAGTACTTC.

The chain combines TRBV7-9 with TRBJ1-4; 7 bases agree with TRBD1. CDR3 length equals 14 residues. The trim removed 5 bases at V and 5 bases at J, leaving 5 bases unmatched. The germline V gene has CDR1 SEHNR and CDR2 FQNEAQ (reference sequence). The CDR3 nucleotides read TGTGCCAGCAGCCTCCGGGACAGCAATGAAAAACTGTTTTTT. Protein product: CASSLRDSNEKLFF.

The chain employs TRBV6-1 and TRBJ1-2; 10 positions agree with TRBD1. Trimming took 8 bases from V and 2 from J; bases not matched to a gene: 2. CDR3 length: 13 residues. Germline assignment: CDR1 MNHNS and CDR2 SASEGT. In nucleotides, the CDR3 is TGTGCCAGCGGGACAGGGGCCAACTATGGCTACACCTTC. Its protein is CASGTGANYGYTF.

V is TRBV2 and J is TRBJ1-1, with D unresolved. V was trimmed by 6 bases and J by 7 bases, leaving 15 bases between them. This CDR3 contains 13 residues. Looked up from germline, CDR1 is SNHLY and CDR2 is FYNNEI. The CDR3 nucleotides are TGTGCCAGCAGATTGAGTCCTCAAAGTGAAGCTTTCTTT. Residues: CASRLSPQSEAFF.

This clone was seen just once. The CDR3 reads CASSWDSYNEQFF. The CDR3 DNA follows: TGTGCCAGCAGTTGGGACTCATACAATGAGCAGTTCTTC. The chain carries TRBV9 and TRBJ2-1, with a possible D match to TRBD2 (6 bases). Trimming cost V 5 bases and J 4 bases, with 10 bases left between them. The CDR3 has 13 residues. CDR1 and CDR2 (germline): SGDLS, YYNGEE. Combining the CDR3 with reference TRBV9 and TRBJ2-1 gives the whole variable domain DSGVTQTPKHLITATGQRVTLRCSPRSGDLSVYWYQQSLDQGLQFLIQYYNGEERAKGNILERFSAQQFPDLHSELNLSSLELGDSALYFCASSWDSYNEQFFGPGTRLTVL.

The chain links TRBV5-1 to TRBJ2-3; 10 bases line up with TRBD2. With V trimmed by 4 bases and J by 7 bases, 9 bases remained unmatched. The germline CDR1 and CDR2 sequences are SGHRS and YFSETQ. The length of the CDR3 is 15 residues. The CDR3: CASSPALAGLHTQYF. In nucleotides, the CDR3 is TGCGCCAGCAGCCCAGCACTAGCGGGATTACATACGCAGTATTTT. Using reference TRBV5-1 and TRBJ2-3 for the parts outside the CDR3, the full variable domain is KAGVTQTPRYLIKTRGQQVTLSCSPISGHRSVSWYQQTPGQGLQFLFEYFSETQRNKGNFPGRFSGRQFSNSRSEMNVSTLELGDSALYLCASSPALAGLHTQYFGPGTRLTVL.

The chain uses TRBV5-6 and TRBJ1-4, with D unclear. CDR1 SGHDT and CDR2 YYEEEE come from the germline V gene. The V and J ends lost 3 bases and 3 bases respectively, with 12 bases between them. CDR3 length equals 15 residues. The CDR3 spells CASSSVHKSNEKLFF. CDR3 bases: TGTGCCAGCAGCTCCGTCCATAAGTCTAATGAAAAACTGTTTTTT.

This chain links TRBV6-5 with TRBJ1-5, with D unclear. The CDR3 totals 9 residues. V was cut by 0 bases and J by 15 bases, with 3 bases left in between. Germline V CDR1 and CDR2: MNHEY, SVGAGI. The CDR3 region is CASSYSGHF. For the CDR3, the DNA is TGTGCCAGCAGTTACTCCGGGCATTTT.

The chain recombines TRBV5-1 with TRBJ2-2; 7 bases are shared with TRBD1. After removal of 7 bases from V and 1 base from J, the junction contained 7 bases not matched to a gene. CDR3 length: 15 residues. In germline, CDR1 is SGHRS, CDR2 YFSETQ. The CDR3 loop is CASRVGTENTGELFF. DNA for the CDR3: TGCGCCAGCCGCGTCGGGACAGAGAACACCGGGGAGCTGTTTTTT.

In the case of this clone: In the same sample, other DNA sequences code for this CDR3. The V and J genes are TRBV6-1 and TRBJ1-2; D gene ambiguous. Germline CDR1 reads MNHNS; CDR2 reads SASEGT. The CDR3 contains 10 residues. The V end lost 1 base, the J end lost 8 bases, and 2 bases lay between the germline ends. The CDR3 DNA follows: TGTGCCAGCAGTGAAGGGGGCTACACCTTC. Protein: CASSEGGYTF.

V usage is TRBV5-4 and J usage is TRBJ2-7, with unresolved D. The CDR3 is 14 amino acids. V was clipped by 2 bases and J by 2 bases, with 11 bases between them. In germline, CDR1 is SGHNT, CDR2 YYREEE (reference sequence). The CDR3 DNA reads TGTGCCAGCAGCTTATTAGGCGAAACCTACGAGCAGTACTTC. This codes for CASSLLGETYEQYF.

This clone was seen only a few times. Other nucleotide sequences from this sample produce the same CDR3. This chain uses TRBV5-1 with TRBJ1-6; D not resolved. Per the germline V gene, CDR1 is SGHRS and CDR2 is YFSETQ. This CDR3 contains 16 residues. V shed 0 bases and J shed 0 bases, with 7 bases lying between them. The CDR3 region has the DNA TGCGCCAGCAGCTTGGCTGGGAGCTCCTATAATTCACCCCTCCACTTT. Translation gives CASSLAGSSYNSPLHF.

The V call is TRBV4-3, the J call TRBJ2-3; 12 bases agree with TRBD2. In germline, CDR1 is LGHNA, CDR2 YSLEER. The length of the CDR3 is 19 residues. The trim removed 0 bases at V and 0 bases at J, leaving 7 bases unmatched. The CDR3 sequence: CASSQDRASGRASTDTQYF. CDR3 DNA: TGCGCCAGCAGCCAAGACAGGGCTAGCGGGAGGGCTAGCACAGATACGCAGTATTTT.

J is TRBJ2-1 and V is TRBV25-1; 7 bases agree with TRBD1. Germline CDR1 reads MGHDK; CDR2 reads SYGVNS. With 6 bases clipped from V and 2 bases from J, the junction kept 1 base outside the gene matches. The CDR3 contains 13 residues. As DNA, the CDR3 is TGTGCCAGCAGCGGACAGGCCTACAATGAGCAGTTCTTC. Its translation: CASSGQAYNEQFF.

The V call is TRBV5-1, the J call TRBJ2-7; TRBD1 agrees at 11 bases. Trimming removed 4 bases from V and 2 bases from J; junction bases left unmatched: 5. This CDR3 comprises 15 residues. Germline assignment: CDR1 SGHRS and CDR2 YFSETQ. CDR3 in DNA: TGCGCCAGCAGCATACCGGGACAGGGGGCCTACGAGCAGTACTTC. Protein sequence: CASSIPGQGAYEQYF.

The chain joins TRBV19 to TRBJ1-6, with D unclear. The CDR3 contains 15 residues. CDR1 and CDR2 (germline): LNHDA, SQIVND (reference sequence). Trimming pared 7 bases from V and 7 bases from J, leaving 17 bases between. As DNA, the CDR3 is TGTGCCAGTACCCTCCGGTCTGGAGGGAATTCACCCCTCCACTTT. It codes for CASTLRSGGNSPLHF.

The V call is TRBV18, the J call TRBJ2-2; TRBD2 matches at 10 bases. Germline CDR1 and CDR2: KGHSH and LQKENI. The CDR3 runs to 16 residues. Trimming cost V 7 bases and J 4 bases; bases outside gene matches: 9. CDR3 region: CASLLSAGGRTGELFF. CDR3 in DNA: TGTGCCAGCTTGCTGTCAGCGGGAGGGCGCACCGGGGAGCTGTTTTTT.

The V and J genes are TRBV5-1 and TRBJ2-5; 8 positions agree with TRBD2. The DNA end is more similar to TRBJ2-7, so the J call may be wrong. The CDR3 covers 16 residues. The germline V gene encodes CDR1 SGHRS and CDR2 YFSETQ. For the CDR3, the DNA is TGCGCCAGCAGCCAAGGAGGAGCGGGGGCTTTCTACGAGCAGTACTTC. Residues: CASSQGGAGAFYEQYF.

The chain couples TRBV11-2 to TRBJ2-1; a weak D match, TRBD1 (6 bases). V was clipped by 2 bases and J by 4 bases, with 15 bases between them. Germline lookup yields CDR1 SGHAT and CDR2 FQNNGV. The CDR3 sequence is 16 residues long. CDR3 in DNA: TGTGCCAGCAGCTTAACAGGGCGAATCCCTTACAATGAGCAGTTCTTC. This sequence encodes CASSLTGRIPYNEQFF.

CDR3: CASSLGSMGELFF. DNA of the CDR3: TGTGCCAGCAGCCTTGGCAGCATGGGGGAGCTGTTTTTT. The rearrangement links TRBV7-2 to TRBJ2-2; D unresolved. V lost 5 bases and J 8 bases, leaving 12 bases between the germline ends. This CDR3 region has 13 residues. Germline values: CDR1 SGHTA, CDR2 FQGNSA. The whole variable domain, remainder taken from reference TRBV7-2 and TRBJ2-2, is GAGVSQSPSNKVTEKGKDVELRCDPISGHTALYWYRQSLGQGLEFLIYFQGNSAPDKSGLPSDRFSAERTGGSVSTLTIQRTQQEDSAVYLCASSLGSMGELFFGEGSRLTVL.